These T cell receptor beta chains were read from a single sample in a study of post-analysis software for immune sequencing data. TCRdb used MiXCR to reprocess the PCR reads, holding one entry per CDR3 protein. The table records 400,000 to 500,000 distinct CDR3 sequences, roughly 40% of them present only once. What was sequenced was blood. The receptor set was obtained from a girl aged 2-10 years with multiple sclerosis. Both conserved end residues are part of each CDR3. A D gene is named only where the DNA matches it firmly. The size field is filled for only some rows; it gives once, few, many or a size class.

J gene	D gene	V gene	clone size	CDR3 protein	CDR3 DNA
TRBJ2-5	.	TRBV20-1	.	CSASSMVGEETQYF	TGCAGTGCTAGTTCTATGGTAGGGGAGGAGACCCAGTACTTC
TRBJ2-1	.	TRBV11-2	.	CASSFSEQFF	TGTGCCAGCAGCTTTTCTGAGCAGTTCTTC
TRBJ1-5	.	TRBV5-1	.	CASSLAPGNQPQHF	TGCGCCAGCAGCTTGGCACCCGGCAATCAGCCCCAGCATTTT
TRBJ2-1	.	TRBV10-3	.	CAISESIGGSYNEQFF	TGTGCCATCAGTGAGTCTATCGGGGGATCCTACAATGAGCAGTTCTTC
TRBJ2-1	.	TRBV20-1	few	CSWGSYNEQFF	TGCAGTTGGGGGTCCTACAATGAGCAGTTCTTC
TRBJ2-6	TRBD1	TRBV3-1	few	CASSDSGQSNSGANVLTF	TGTGCCAGCAGCGATTCGGGACAGTCTAACTCTGGGGCCAACGTCCTGACTTTC
TRBJ2-5	.	TRBV5-6	few	CASRGGAQETQYF	TGTGCCAGCAGGGGGGGGGCCCAAGAGACCCAGTACTTC
TRBJ1-5	.	TRBV5-6	.	CASSLGFLGQPQHF	TGTGCCAGCAGCTTGGGGTTTCTGGGTCAGCCCCAGCATTTT
TRBJ2-7	.	TRBV5-1	.	CASSFNSALYEQYF	TGCGCCAGCAGCTTCAATTCGGCGCTCTACGAGCAGTACTTC
TRBJ2-1	.	TRBV28	once	CASSQNHYEQFF	TGTGCCAGCAGTCAAAATCACTACGAGCAGTTCTTC
TRBJ1-2	.	TRBV4-1	many	CASSLYRDGWPNYGYTF	TGCGCCAGCAGCCTCTACAGGGATGGGTGGCCTAACTATGGCTACACCTTC
TRBJ2-5	TRBD2	TRBV7-6	few	CASSLYRLAGVDSQETQYF	TGTGCCAGCAGCTTATATCGACTAGCGGGGGTGGATTCCCAAGAGACCCAGTACTTC
TRBJ1-2	.	TRBV7-2	.	CASSLGGARTFYTF	TGTGCCAGCAGCTTAGGGGGGGCTAGAACTTTCTACACCTTC
TRBJ2-7	.	TRBV7-3	few	CASSQRGGTGFYEQYF	TGTGCCAGCAGCCAACGGGGGGGGACAGGTTTCTACGAGCAGTACTTC
TRBJ2-7	TRBD2	TRBV5-1	few	CASSLDSGVYEQYF	TGCGCCAGCAGCCTCGACAGCGGGGTCTACGAGCAGTACTTC
TRBJ2-5	TRBD1	TRBV7-8	few	CASSVTGTGEQYF	TGTGCCAGCAGCGTAACCGGGACAGGGGAGCAGTACTTC
TRBJ2-7	.	TRBV5-1	.	CASSVILSSTDEQYF	TGCGCCAGCAGCGTAATTTTAAGTTCGACGGACGAGCAGTACTTC
TRBJ2-5	.	TRBV7-2	.	CASTKGGGPQETQYF	TGTGCCAGCACCAAAGGAGGGGGGCCCCAAGAGACCCAGTACTTC
TRBJ1-2	.	TRBV10-3	.	CAISESKYEAPIYGYTF	TGTGCCATCAGTGAGTCGAAATATGAGGCCCCCATTTATGGCTACACCTTC
TRBJ2-1	TRBD2	TRBV12-3/TRBV12-4	.	CASSLAGLGIYNEQFF	TGTGCCAGCAGTTTAGCAGGACTAGGGATCTACAATGAGCAGTTCTTC
TRBJ2-1	.	TRBV20-1	few	CSATDSFYNEQFF	TGCAGTGCGACGGACAGTTTCTACAATGAGCAGTTCTTC
TRBJ1-1	.	TRBV4-1	.	CASSQSINTEAFF	TGCGCCAGCAGCCAATCAATCAACACTGAAGCTTTCTTT
TRBJ2-1	TRBD2	TRBV5-1	.	CASSLAGGSGRVYNEQFF	TGCGCCAGCAGCTTGGCCGGGGGTAGCGGGAGGGTCTACAATGAGCAGTTCTTC
TRBJ1-1	.	TRBV6-5	.	CASSLGTWEGNTEAFF	TGTGCCAGCAGTCTCGGGACGTGGGAGGGGAACACTGAAGCTTTCTTT
TRBJ2-7	TRBD1	TRBV28	.	CASSFFTGAPYEQYF	TGTGCCAGCAGTTTCTTTACAGGGGCCCCCTACGAGCAGTACTTC
TRBJ1-2	.	TRBV10-3	.	CAIRVDSPNYGYTF	TGTGCCATCAGAGTAGACAGCCCTAACTATGGCTACACCTTC
TRBJ2-1	.	TRBV6-5	once	CASSYYRGLGYNEQFF	TGTGCCAGCAGTTATTATCGGGGGCTAGGATACAATGAGCAGTTCTTC
TRBJ1-1	.	TRBV4-1	few	CASSQDVVGTEAFF	TGCGCCAGCAGCCAAGATGTGGTGGGCACTGAAGCTTTCTTT
TRBJ2-5	.	TRBV15	.	CATSRDQVVGGQETQYF	TGTGCCACCAGCAGAGATCAAGTGGTGGGCGGTCAAGAGACCCAGTACTTC
TRBJ2-1	TRBD2	TRBV20-1	.	CSASRTSGSGEQFF	TGCAGTGCTTCTCGGACTAGCGGGAGTGGTGAGCAGTTCTTC
TRBJ2-7	.	TRBV27	few	CASSLLSSLAYEQYF	TGTGCCAGCAGTTTATTGTCCAGTCTTGCCTACGAGCAGTACTTC
TRBJ2-5	TRBD2	TRBV9	few	CASSTYPLGGRSGETQYF	TGTGCCAGCAGCACGTACCCCCTTGGCGGGAGGTCGGGAGAGACCCAGTACTTC
TRBJ1-3	.	TRBV29-1	once	CSVEDRAQYSGNTIYF	TGCAGCGTTGAAGATCGGGCACAGTACTCTGGAAACACCATATATTTT
TRBJ1-5	.	TRBV10-3	.	CANARDTNQPQHF	TGTGCCAACGCAAGGGACACCAATCAGCCCCAGCATTTT
TRBJ2-7	TRBD2	TRBV20-1	few	CSARPLAGETYEQYF	TGCAGTGCTAGACCTTTAGCGGGAGAGACGTACGAGCAGTACTTC
TRBJ2-3	.	TRBV12-5	once	CASVQRGQNTDTQYF	TGTGCTAGTGTCCAAAGGGGACAAAACACAGATACGCAGTATTTT
TRBJ2-1	TRBD1	TRBV30	.	CAWSVIGQGFNEQFF	TGTGCCTGGAGTGTAATAGGACAGGGGTTCAATGAGCAGTTCTTC
TRBJ1-5	.	TRBV20-1	.	CSARPKQGANQPQHF	TGCAGTGCTAGACCTAAACAGGGAGCCAATCAGCCCCAGCATTTT
TRBJ2-3	.	TRBV19	.	CASSPRQDYTQYF	TGTGCCAGTAGTCCCCGACAGGACTATACGCAGTATTTT
TRBJ2-7	TRBD2	TRBV2	.	CASSERLAASYEQYF	TGTGCCAGCAGTGAGAGACTAGCGGCTAGCTACGAGCAGTACTTC
TRBJ1-2	.	TRBV28	.	CTSSFKGLYGYTF	TGTACCAGCAGTTTTAAGGGCCTCTATGGCTACACCTTC
TRBJ2-7	TRBD2	TRBV4-3	.	CASSPSRGGQYEQYF	TGCGCCAGCAGCCCGTCGCGCGGGGGTCAGTACGAGCAGTACTTC
TRBJ1-2	TRBD1	TRBV7-6	few	CASSLGGGTGDTIYGYTF	TGTGCCAGCAGCTTAGGTGGGGGGACAGGGGACACCATTTATGGCTACACCTTC
TRBJ2-7	TRBD2	TRBV7-3	.	CASSLAGGRLSSYNEQYF	TGTGCCAGCAGCCTAGCGGGAGGTCGACTGAGCTCCTACAATGAGCAGTACTTC
TRBJ2-7	.	TRBV5-1	many	CASSLGDYEQYF	TGTGCCAGCAGCTTAGGGGACTACGAGCAGTACTTC
TRBJ2-5	.	TRBV7-9	.	CASSTGTDGLQETQYF	TGTGCCAGCAGCACCGGGACGGACGGACTGCAAGAGACCCAGTACTTC
TRBJ2-7	TRBD1	TRBV4-1	.	CASSQGQGSSYEQYF	TGCGCCAGCAGCCAAGGACAGGGAAGCTCCTACGAGCAGTACTTC
TRBJ2-5	.	TRBV25-1	few	CASSERRARETQYF	TGTGCCAGCAGTGAACGCAGGGCCAGGGAGACCCAGTACTTC
TRBJ2-5	.	TRBV16	.	CASSGGTDNEQYF	TGTGCCAGCAGCGGGGGGACCGACAATGAGCAGTACTTC